This paragraph reports one T cell receptor beta chain. The sample comes from a study of T cells in Graves' hyperthyroidism and ophthalmopathy. Germline V gene lookup returns CDR1 SGHVS and CDR2 FQNEAQ. The CDR3 extends over 14 amino acids. J lost 8 bases, V lost 0 bases, and 2 bases had no gene match. RNA transcripts yielded amplified TCR beta CDR3 regions. First-round RT-PCR targeting the TCR CDR3 was performed with the HTBI primer set. TCRdb passed the multiplex PCR reads through MiXCR, listing each CDR3 protein once. Of about 540,000 distinct CDR3 sequences in the sample, about 45% were seen once. Sequenced: peripheral blood or thyroid tissue (not recorded which). The gene calls are TRBV7-8 and TRBJ1-3; 9 bases match TRBD1. This clonotype was sampled from a young woman with Graves' hyperthyroidism. This chain's CDR3 is CASSLAGQGYTIYF. In DNA, the CDR3 is TGTGCCAGCAGCTTAGCGGGACAGGGATACACCATATATTTT. Together with reference TRBV7-8 and TRBJ1-3, the CDR3 gives the full variable domain: GAGVSQSPRYKVAKRGQDVALRCDPISGHVSLFWYQQALGQGPEFLTYFQNEAQLDKSGLPSDRFFAERPEGSVSTLKIQRTQQEDSAVYLCASSLAGQGYTIYFGEGSWLTVV.